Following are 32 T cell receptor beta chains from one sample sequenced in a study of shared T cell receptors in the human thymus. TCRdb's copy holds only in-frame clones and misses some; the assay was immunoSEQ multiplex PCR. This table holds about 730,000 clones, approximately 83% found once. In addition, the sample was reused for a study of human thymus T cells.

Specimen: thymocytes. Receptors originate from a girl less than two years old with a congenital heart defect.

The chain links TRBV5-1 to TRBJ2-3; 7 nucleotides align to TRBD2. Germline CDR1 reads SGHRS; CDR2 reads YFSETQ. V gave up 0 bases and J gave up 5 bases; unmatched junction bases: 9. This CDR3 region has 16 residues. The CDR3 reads CASSLGTRVVVDTQYF. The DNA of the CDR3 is TGCGCCAGCAGCTTGGGGACTAGAGTAGTAGTAGATACGCAGTATTTT. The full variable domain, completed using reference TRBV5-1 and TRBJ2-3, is KAGVTQTPRYLIKTRGQQVTLSCSPISGHRSVSWYQQTPGQGLQFLFEYFSETQRNKGNFPGRFSGRQFSNSRSEMNVSTLELGDSALYLCASSLGTRVVVDTQYFGPGTRLTVL.

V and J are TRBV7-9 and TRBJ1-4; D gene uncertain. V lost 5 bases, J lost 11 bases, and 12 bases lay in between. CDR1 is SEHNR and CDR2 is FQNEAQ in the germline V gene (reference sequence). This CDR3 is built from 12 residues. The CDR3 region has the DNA TGTGCCAGCAGCCGCACGGTCGAGAAACTGTTTTTT. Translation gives CASSRTVEKLFF.

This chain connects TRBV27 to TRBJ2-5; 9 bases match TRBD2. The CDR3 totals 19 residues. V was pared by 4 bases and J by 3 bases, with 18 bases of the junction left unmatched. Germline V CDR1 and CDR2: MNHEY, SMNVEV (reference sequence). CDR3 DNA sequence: TGTGCCAGCAGTTCCCCTAGCGGGGAAAGGCGTGATCCCGAAGAGACCCAGTACTTC. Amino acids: CASSSPSGERRDPEETQYF.

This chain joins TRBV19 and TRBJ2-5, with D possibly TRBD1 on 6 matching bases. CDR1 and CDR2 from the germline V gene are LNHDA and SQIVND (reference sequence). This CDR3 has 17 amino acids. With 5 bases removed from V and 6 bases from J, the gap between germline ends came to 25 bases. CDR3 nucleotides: TGTGCCAGTAGTCTCAACCAAGACAGGTTGGGTTCAAAGACCCAGTACTTC. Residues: CASSLNQDRLGSKTQYF. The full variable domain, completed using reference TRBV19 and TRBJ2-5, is DGGITQSPKYLFRKEGQNVTLSCEQNLNHDAMYWYRQDPGQGLRLIYYSQIVNDFQKGDIAEGYSVSREKKESFPLTVTSAQKNPTAFYLCASSLNQDRLGSKTQYFGPGTRLLVL.

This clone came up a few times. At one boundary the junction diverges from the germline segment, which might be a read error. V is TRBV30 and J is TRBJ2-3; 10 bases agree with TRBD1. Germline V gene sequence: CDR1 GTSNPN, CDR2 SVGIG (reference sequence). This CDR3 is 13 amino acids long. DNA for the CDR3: TGTGCCTGGAGTCCCTCATCTCCGGACAGGGGGAATTTT. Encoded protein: CAWSPSSPDRGNF.

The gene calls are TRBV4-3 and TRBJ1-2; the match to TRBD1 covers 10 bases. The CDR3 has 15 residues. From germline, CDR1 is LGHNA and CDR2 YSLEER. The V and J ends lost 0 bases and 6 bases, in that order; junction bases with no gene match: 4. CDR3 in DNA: TGCGCCAGCAGCCAAGAAGGGGACAGGGGAAATGGCTACACCTTC. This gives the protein CASSQEGDRGNGYTF.

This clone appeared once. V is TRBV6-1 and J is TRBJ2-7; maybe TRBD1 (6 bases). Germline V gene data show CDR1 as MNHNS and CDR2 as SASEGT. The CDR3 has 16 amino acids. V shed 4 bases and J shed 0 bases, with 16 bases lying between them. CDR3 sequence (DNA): TGTGCCAGCAGTGGGCACAGGGTAACAACCTCCTACGAGCAGTACTTC. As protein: CASSGHRVTTSYEQYF.

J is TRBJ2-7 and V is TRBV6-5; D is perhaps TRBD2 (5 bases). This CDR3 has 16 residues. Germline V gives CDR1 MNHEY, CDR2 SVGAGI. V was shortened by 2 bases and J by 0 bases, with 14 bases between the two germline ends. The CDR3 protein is CASSYAGPRASYEQYF. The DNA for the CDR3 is TGTGCCAGCAGTTACGCGGGCCCCCGGGCCTCCTACGAGCAGTACTTC.

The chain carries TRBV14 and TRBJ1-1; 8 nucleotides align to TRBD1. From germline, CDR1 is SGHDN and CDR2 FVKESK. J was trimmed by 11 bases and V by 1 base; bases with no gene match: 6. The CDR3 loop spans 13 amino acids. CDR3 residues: CASSQGQGLWAFF. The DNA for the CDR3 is TGTGCCAGCAGCCAAGGACAGGGGCTTTGGGCTTTCTTT.

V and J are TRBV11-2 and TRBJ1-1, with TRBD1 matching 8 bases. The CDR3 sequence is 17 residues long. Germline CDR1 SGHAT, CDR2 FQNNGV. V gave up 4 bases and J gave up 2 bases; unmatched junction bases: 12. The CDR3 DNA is TGTGCCAGCAGCTGGGGGGCAGGGGGCAATAGAAACACTGAAGCTTTCTTT. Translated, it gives CASSWGAGGNRNTEAFF.

Here the CDR3 DNA reads TGTGCCAGCAGGGCGGGACAGGGGACGGCGACTGAAGCTTTCTTT. Translated: CASRAGQGTATEAFF. The chain couples TRBV27 to TRBJ1-1; 10 bases agree with TRBD1. The V segment lost 6 bases and the J segment 5 bases; nucleotides outside the gene matches: 9. The CDR3 is made up of 15 amino acids. From germline, CDR1 is MNHEY and CDR2 SMNVEV (reference sequence).

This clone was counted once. This chain's CDR3 is CASRALVAPTNEQFF. For the CDR3, the DNA is TGTGCCAGCAGAGCCCTAGTAGCACCTACAAATGAGCAGTTCTTC. V and J are TRBV28 and TRBJ2-1; unclear D gene. The CDR3 totals 15 residues. The V gene lost 6 bases and the J gene lost 7 bases, with 19 bases spanning the gap. Germline CDR1 reads MDHEN; CDR2 reads SYDVKM.

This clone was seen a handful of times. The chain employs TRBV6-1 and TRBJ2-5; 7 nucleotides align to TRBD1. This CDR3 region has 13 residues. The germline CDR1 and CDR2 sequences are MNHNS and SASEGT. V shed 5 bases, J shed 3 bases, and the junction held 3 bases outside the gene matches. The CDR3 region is CASSWDSKETQYF. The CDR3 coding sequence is TGTGCCAGCAGTTGGGACAGCAAAGAGACCCAGTACTTC.

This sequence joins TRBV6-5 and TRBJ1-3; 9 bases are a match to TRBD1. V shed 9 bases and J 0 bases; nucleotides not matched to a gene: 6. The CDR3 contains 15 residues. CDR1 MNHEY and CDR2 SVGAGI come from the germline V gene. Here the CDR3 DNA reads TGTGCCAGTACAGGGGGCTGGGGCTCTGGAAACACCATATATTTT. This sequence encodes CASTGGWGSGNTIYF.

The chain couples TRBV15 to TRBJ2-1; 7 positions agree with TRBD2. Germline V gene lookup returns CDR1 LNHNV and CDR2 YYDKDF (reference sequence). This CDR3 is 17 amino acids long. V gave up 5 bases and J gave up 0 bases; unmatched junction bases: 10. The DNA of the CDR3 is TGTGCCACCAGCCCACGGACTAGTTCTCGCTCCTACAATGAGCAGTTCTTC. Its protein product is CATSPRTSSRSYNEQFF.

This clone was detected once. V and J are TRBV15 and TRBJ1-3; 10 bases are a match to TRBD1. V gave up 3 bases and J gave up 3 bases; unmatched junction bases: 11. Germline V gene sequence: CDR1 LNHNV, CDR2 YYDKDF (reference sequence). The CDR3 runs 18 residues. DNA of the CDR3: TGTGCCACCAGCAGGTGGACAGGGGGTGAGGTTTTTGGAAACACCATATATTTT. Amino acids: CATSRWTGGEVFGNTIYF.

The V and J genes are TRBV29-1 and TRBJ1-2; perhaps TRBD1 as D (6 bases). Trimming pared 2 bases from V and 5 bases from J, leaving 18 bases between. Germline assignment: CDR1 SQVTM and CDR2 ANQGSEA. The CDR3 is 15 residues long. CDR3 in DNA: TGCAGCGTTGAACCCCCAGGACAGATATTTTATGGCTACACCTTC. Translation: CSVEPPGQIFYGYTF.

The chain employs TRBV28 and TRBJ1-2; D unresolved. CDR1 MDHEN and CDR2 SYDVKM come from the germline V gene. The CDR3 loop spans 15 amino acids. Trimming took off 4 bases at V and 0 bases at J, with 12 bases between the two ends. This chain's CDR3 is CASSSRTEANYGYTF. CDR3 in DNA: TGTGCCAGCAGTTCCCGGACGGAGGCTAACTATGGCTACACCTTC.

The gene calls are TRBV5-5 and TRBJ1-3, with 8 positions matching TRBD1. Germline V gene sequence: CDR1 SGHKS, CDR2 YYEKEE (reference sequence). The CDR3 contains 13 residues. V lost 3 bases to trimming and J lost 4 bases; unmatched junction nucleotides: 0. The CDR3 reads CASSWDRGNTIYF. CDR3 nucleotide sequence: TGTGCCAGCAGCTGGGACAGGGGAAACACCATATATTTT.

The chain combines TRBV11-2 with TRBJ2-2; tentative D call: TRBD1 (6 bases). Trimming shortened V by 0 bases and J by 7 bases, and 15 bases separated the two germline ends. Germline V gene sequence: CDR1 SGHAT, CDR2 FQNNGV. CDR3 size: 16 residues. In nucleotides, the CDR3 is TGTGCCAGCAGCTTAGATTCATACAGGGTTGGCGGGGAGCTGTTTTTT. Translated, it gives CASSLDSYRVGGELFF.

CDR3 region: CASRFAGESNTEAFF. DNA of the CDR3: TGTGCCAGCAGATTTGCGGGGGAGTCGAACACTGAAGCTTTCTTT. The rearrangement joins TRBV5-6 to TRBJ1-1; possibly TRBD1 for D (5 bases). Trimming shortened V by 5 bases and J by 1 base, and 15 bases separated the two germline ends. The CDR3 sequence is 15 residues long. CDR1 is SGHDT, CDR2 YYEEEE, per germline.

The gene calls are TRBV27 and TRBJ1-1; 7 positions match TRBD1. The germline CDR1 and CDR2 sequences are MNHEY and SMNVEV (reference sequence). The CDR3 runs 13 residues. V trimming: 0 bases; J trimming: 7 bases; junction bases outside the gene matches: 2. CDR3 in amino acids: CASSLSGQREAFF. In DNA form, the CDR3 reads TGTGCCAGCAGTTTATCGGGACAGCGTGAAGCTTTCTTT.

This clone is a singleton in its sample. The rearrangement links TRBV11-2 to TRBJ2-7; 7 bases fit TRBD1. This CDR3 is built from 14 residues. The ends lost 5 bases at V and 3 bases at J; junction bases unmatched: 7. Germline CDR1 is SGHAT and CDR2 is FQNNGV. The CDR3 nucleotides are TGTGCCAGCAGCCCCACCGGGACAGTCTACGAGCAGTACTTC. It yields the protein CASSPTGTVYEQYF.

The CDR3 loop reads CASSLADRVAGAFF. As DNA, the CDR3 is TGTGCCAGCAGCTTGGCGGACAGGGTGGCTGGTGCTTTCTTT. The chain combines TRBV5-5 with TRBJ1-1; TRBD1 matches 8 bases. This CDR3 is 14 amino acids long. V shed 0 bases and J 11 bases; nucleotides not matched to a gene: 9. Germline-derived CDR1 and CDR2 are SGHKS and YYEKEE (reference sequence).

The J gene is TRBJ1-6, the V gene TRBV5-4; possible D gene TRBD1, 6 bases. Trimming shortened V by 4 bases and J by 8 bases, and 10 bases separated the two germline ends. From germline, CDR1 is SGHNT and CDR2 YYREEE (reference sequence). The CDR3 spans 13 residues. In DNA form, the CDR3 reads TGTGCCAGCAGCAGACAGGATTATTCACCCCTCCACTTT. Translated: CASSRQDYSPLHF.

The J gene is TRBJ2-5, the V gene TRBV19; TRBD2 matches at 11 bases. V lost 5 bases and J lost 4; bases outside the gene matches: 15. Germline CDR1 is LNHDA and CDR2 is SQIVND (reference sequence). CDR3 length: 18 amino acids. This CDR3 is CASSRALAGDYPGETQYF. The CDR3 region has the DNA TGTGCCAGTAGTCGGGCACTAGCGGGAGATTACCCTGGAGAGACCCAGTACTTC.

CDR3 sequence: CASKKRDRVPYEQYF. The CDR3 region has the DNA TGTGCCAGCAAAAAAAGGGACAGGGTCCCCTACGAGCAGTACTTC. This chain joins TRBV7-8 and TRBJ2-7; 9 nucleotides match TRBD1. There are 15 residues in the CDR3. Trimming removed 7 bases from V and 2 bases from J; junction bases left unmatched: 9. In germline, CDR1 is SGHVS, CDR2 FQNEAQ.

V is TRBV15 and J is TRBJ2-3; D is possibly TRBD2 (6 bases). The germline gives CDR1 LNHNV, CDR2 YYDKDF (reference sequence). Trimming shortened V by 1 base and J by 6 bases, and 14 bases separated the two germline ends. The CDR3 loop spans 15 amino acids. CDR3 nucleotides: TGTGCCACCAGCAGAGCGGGGGTGTTCTCGGATACGCAGTATTTT. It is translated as CATSRAGVFSDTQYF.

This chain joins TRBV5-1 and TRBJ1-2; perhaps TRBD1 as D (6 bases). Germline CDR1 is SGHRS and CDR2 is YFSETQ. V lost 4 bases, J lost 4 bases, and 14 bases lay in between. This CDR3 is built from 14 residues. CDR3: CASSPRTVVYGYTF. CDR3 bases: TGCGCCAGCAGCCCGCGGACAGTCGTCTATGGCTACACCTTC.

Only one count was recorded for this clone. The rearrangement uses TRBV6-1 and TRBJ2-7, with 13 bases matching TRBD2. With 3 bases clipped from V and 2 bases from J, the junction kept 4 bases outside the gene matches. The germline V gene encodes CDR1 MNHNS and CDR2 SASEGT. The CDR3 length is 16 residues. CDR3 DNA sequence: TGTGCCAGCAGTGACCGACTAGCGGGGGGCACCTACGAGCAGTACTTC. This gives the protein CASSDRLAGGTYEQYF.

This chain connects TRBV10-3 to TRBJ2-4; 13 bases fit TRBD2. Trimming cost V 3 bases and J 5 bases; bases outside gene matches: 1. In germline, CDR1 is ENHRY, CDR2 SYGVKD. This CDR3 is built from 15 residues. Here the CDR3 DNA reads TGTGCCATCAGTGAACTAGCGGGGGGGCAAAACATTCAGTACTTC. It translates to CAISELAGGQNIQYF.

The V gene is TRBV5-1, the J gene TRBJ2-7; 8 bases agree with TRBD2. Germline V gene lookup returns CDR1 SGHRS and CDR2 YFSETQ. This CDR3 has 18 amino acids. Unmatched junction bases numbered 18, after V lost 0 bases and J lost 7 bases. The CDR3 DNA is TGCGCCAGCAGCTTGGAGCCGGGAGGGGAGGGACCCCCTCTTGAGCAGTACTTC. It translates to CASSLEPGGEGPPLEQYF. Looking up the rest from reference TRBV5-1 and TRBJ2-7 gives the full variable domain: KAGVTQTPRYLIKTRGQQVTLSCSPISGHRSVSWYQQTPGQGLQFLFEYFSETQRNKGNFPGRFSGRQFSNSRSEMNVSTLELGDSALYLCASSLEPGGEGPPLEQYFGPGTRLTVT.